The clone carrying this TCR beta chain was seen more than once but under ten times. This sample is drawn from a study of T cells in Graves' hyperthyroidism and ophthalmopathy. Amplified TCR beta CDR3 regions derived from RNA transcripts. Initially, a first-round RT-PCR of the TCR CDR3 employed the HTBI primer set. TCRdb called the multiplex PCR reads again in MiXCR, with one record for every CDR3 protein. Among fewer than 850,000 distinct CDR3 sequences listed, roughly 17% were seen once. Germline assignment: CDR1 LGHNA and CDR2 YNFKEQ. V lost 1 base, J lost 4 bases, and 20 bases stayed unmatched. The CDR3 covers 21 residues.

The specimen was blood. The V gene is TRBV4-2, the J gene TRBJ2-5; 11 bases line up with TRBD2. This TCR was recovered from a man in his fifties or sixties with Graves' hyperthyroidism. The CDR3 is CASSQVCLVPLWGLAVETQYF. CDR3 sequence (DNA): TGTGCCAGCAGCCAAGTATGTCTTGTACCATTGTGGGGACTAGCGGTAGAGACCCAGTACTTC.